This T cell receptor beta chain was found in a study of neurological immune-mediated disorders. This clonotype was detected ten times or more. TCRdb recomputed calls from the 5' RACE reads with MiXCR, one row per CDR3 protein. The sample carries 50,000 or so distinct CDR3 sequences, around 3.4% recorded once. Germline CDR1 is SGHTA and CDR2 is FQGNSA. The CDR3 is 15 residues long. V shed 3 bases and J shed 0 bases, with 10 bases lying between them. The genes are TRBV7-2 and TRBJ2-3, with D possibly being TRBD1 or TRBD2 (6 bases each). The sequenced sample consisted of PBMCs. This TCR came from a woman aged 60-75 years with multiple sclerosis. The DNA of the CDR3 is TGTGCCAGCAGCTTTCAGGGGACTAGCACAGATACGCAGTATTTT. Its protein product is CASSFQGTSTDTQYF.